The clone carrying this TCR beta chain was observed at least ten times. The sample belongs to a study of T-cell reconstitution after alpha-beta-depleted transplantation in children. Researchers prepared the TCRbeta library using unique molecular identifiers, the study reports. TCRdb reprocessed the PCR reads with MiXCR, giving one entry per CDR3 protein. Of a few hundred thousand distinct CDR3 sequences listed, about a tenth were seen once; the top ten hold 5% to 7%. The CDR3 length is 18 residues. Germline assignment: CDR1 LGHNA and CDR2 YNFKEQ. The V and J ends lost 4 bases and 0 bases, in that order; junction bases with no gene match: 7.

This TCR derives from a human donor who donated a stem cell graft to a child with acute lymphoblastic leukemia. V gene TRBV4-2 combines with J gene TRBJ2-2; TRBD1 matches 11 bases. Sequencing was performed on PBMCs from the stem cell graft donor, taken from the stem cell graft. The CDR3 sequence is CASSPLPGQGANTGELFF. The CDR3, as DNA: TGTGCCAGCAGCCCACTACCGGGACAGGGGGCGAACACCGGGGAGCTGTTTTTT.